What follows are 21 T cell receptor beta chains derived from one specimen sequenced in a study of T-cell memory formation after mild COVID-19. TCRdb re-called the 5' RACE reads through MiXCR, storing one row per CDR3 protein. Here the sample spans some 180,000 distinct CDR3 sequences, approximately 17% being singletons. Sample: PBMCs or a T cell subset sorted from them (not recorded which). The source of these receptors is a man between 18 and 35 years old who had mild COVID-19 (a few samples of this study predate the infection). Cell type and time point are not known.

This clonotype was counted ten times or more. The chain uses TRBV11-2 and TRBJ1-5; D uncertain. V dropped 0 bases and J dropped 6 bases, with 6 bases sitting between them. The CDR3 covers 13 residues. CDR1 and CDR2 from the germline V gene are SGHAT and FQNNGV. The CDR3 region has the DNA TGTGCCAGCAGCTTAGATCGGGTTCAGCCCCAGCATTTT. Translated, it gives CASSLDRVQPQHF.

V is TRBV12-3 or TRBV12-4 and J is TRBJ1-6; D unclear. The CDR3 has 13 residues. V was clipped by 5 bases and J by 8 bases, with 10 bases between them. CDR3 DNA sequence: TGTGCCAGCAGTCCTCTACGGGATTCACCCCTCCACTTT. Translation gives CASSPLRDSPLHF.

This clonotype was observed a few times. The V call is TRBV5-1, the J call TRBJ2-2, with D possibly TRBD2 on 5 matching bases. V lost 0 bases to trimming and J lost 7 bases, with 7 bases between them. Germline values: CDR1 SGHRS, CDR2 YFSETQ. This CDR3 comprises 13 residues. The CDR3 spells CASSLGESGELFF. CDR3 nucleotide sequence: TGCGCCAGCAGCTTGGGGGAGAGCGGGGAGCTGTTTTTT.

The chain combines TRBV10-3 with TRBJ2-7; tentative D call: TRBD1 (6 bases). This CDR3 is 14 amino acids long. Trimming shortened V by 3 bases and J by 6 bases, and 15 bases separated the two germline ends. Per germline, CDR1 ENHRY and CDR2 SYGVKD. This CDR3 is CAISERSRQAEQYF. The CDR3 nucleotides read TGTGCCATCAGTGAACGCTCGAGACAGGCCGAGCAGTACTTC.

The rearrangement uses TRBV6-5 and TRBJ1-5, with TRBD1 as a possible D gene (5 bases). Trimming shortened V by 4 bases and J by 8 bases, and 15 bases separated the two germline ends. Germline V gene sequence: CDR1 MNHEY, CDR2 SVGAGI. The CDR3 covers 14 residues. CDR3 DNA sequence: TGTGCCAGCAGTTCGATAGGGGCCTTAGAGCCCCAGCATTTT. Translation gives CASSSIGALEPQHF.

This sequence joins TRBV6-5 and TRBJ2-3; possible D gene TRBD2, 7 bases. Trimming took off 8 bases at V and 5 bases at J, with 14 bases between the two ends. Germline CDR1 reads MNHEY; CDR2 reads SVGAGI. The CDR3 is 13 residues long. CDR3 bases: TGTGCCAGCGGGGGGGCGATAATAGATACGCAGTATTTT. Translation: CASGGAIIDTQYF.

The rearrangement joins TRBV2 to TRBJ2-5; possibly TRBD2 for D (6 bases). CDR1 is SNHLY, CDR2 FYNNEI, per germline. The V end lost 4 bases, the J end lost 4 bases, and 16 bases lay between the germline ends. The CDR3 is 15 residues long. In DNA, the CDR3 is TGTGCCAGCAGTGCCGGACTATCTAGGACAGAGACCCAGTACTTC. Its translation: CASSAGLSRTETQYF.

In its sample, this clonotype was seen a few times. J is TRBJ2-5 and V is TRBV9; D is possibly TRBD1 (5 bases). Germline V lookup: CDR1 SGDLS, CDR2 YYNGEE. This CDR3 spans 15 amino acids. V was shortened by 4 bases and J by 4 bases, with 17 bases between the two germline ends. CDR3: CASSLEAGSGETQYF. The DNA for the CDR3 is TGTGCCAGCAGCCTAGAGGCAGGGTCGGGAGAGACCCAGTACTTC.

The chain links TRBV7-6 to TRBJ1-1; the D gene is possibly TRBD1 (5 bases). Germline CDR1 SGHVS, CDR2 FNYEAQ. Trimming took 4 bases from V and 4 from J, leaving 16 bases between them. The length of the CDR3 is 15 residues. CDR3 coding DNA: TGTGCCAGCAGCTCAGGGTCATGGGCGGGCACTGAAGCTTTCTTT. Protein: CASSSGSWAGTEAFF.

J is TRBJ2-1 and V is TRBV11-2; possible D gene TRBD2, 5 bases. The CDR3 length is 15 residues. The germline gives CDR1 SGHAT, CDR2 FQNNGV. V lost 5 bases to trimming and J lost 6 bases, with 17 bases between them. CDR3 coding DNA: TGTGCCAGCAGCGTAGTAGCGTCACGGGCCAATGAGCAGTTCTTC. It is translated as CASSVVASRANEQFF.

This sequence joins TRBV7-2 and TRBJ1-1; D is perhaps TRBD1 (5 bases). V shed 3 bases and J shed 3 bases, with 11 bases lying between them. The CDR3 sequence is 14 residues long. CDR1 is SGHTA and CDR2 is FQGNSA in the germline V gene. CDR3 sequence reads: CASSFPGSHTEAFF. The CDR3 region has the DNA TGTGCCAGCAGCTTCCCAGGGAGTCACACTGAAGCTTTCTTT.

Regarding this clonotype: Relative to the germline gene, one junction end is altered; a read error may explain this. The CDR3 loop reads CAGSQQGGNTEAFF. CDR3 DNA sequence: TGTGCCGGCAGCCAACAGGGGGGGAACACTGAAGCTTTCTTT. The chain carries TRBV7-9 and TRBJ1-1; TRBD1 agrees at 8 bases. CDR3 size: 14 residues. Germline-derived CDR1 and CDR2 are SEHNR and FQNEAQ (reference sequence).

The J gene is TRBJ2-3, the V gene TRBV20-1, with unresolved D. This CDR3 is built from 12 residues. Germline CDR1 DFQATT, CDR2 SNEGSKA (reference sequence). Trimming removed 2 bases from V and 2 bases from J, with 5 bases in between. CDR3 sequence: CSARSYTDTQYF. The CDR3 bases are TGCAGTGCTAGATCATACACAGATACGCAGTATTTT.

This clonotype was detected only a few times. The chain joins TRBV24-1 to TRBJ1-1; D gene ambiguous. The V gene lost 2 bases and the J gene lost 3 bases, with 3 bases spanning the gap. Germline V gene sequence: CDR1 KGHDR, CDR2 SFDVKD. The CDR3 length is 12 residues. The CDR3 DNA sequence: TGTGCCACCAGTGATTCGCACACTGAAGCTTTCTTT. Protein product: CATSDSHTEAFF.

The rearrangement joins TRBV7-2 to TRBJ2-7; 8 bases line up with TRBD2. With 1 base clipped from V and 6 bases from J, the junction kept 11 bases outside the gene matches. CDR1 is SGHTA and CDR2 is FQGNSA in the germline V gene. The CDR3 totals 16 residues. The chain's CDR3 is CASSLVPSSGDGEQYV. For the CDR3, the DNA is TGTGCCAGCAGCTTAGTCCCTAGTAGCGGGGATGGCGAGCAGTACGTC.

In DNA form, the CDR3 reads TGCAGTGCCAGGGACCGATCCAATGAGCAGTTCTTC. Translation: CSARDRSNEQFF. The chain is built from TRBV20-1 and TRBJ2-1, with D perhaps being TRBD1 or TRBD2 (5 bases each). The V gene's germline CDR1 is DFQATT and CDR2 SNEGSKA (reference sequence). The CDR3 is 12 amino acids. V was cut by 6 bases and J by 6 bases, with 12 bases left in between.

The V gene is TRBV7-3, the J gene TRBJ2-1; 8 bases line up with TRBD1. After removal of 2 bases from V and 9 bases from J, the junction contained 9 bases not matched to a gene. Germline lookup yields CDR1 SGHTA and CDR2 FQGTGA. This CDR3 spans 15 amino acids. CDR3 loop: CASSLLRTGTSEQFF. The CDR3 DNA sequence: TGTGCCAGCAGCTTATTGCGGACAGGGACCTCTGAGCAGTTCTTC.

This clonotype was seen a handful of times. The J gene is TRBJ1-1, the V gene TRBV5-8; D not certain. The CDR3 contains 15 residues. The germline V gene encodes CDR1 SGHTS and CDR2 YDEGEE. The ends were cut back, 4 bases at V and 5 bases at J, with 18 bases in the middle. The CDR3 sequence: CASSPAPDKPTEAFF. The DNA for the CDR3 is TGTGCCAGCAGCCCGGCACCAGACAAGCCTACTGAAGCTTTCTTT.

This clonotype has more than one count but fewer than ten. The J gene is TRBJ1-4, the V gene TRBV5-1, with 7 bases aligning to TRBD1. V lost 4 bases and J lost 8; bases outside the gene matches: 8. The CDR3 has 14 amino acids. Germline V gene data show CDR1 as SGHRS and CDR2 as YFSETQ. CDR3 bases: TGCGCCAGCAGCGCGGACAGGTATGGCGAAAAACTGTTTTTT. Protein: CASSADRYGEKLFF.

This clonotype has only a few counts. The genes are TRBV20-1 and TRBJ2-7; 7 nucleotides match TRBD1. CDR3 length: 13 residues. Per germline, CDR1 DFQATT and CDR2 SNEGSKA (reference sequence). Trimming removed 5 bases from V and 4 bases from J; junction bases left unmatched: 8. The CDR3 nucleotides read TGCAGTGCTTACTCCGGGACAGAGTACGAGCAGTACGTC. This gives the protein CSAYSGTEYEQYV.

The genes are TRBV5-1 and TRBJ2-5, with unresolved D. The V end lost 2 bases, the J end lost 5 bases, and 10 bases lay between the germline ends. Germline CDR1 is SGHRS and CDR2 is YFSETQ. This CDR3 has 13 amino acids. CDR3 region: CASSFLVLETQYF. DNA of the CDR3: TGCGCCAGCAGCTTCCTAGTCTTGGAGACCCAGTACTTC.